In this sample, the clone carrying this T cell receptor beta chain turned up many times. The antigen remains undetermined. The sample comes from a study of spatial heterogeneity in lung cancer. Background on the study: Alpha-chain detections were consistently fewer than beta-chain detections among the sequences. Overall study findings and caveats: Circulating ubiquitous expanded tumor TCRs were observed more frequently at resection than at follow-up.

The CDR3 extends over 11 amino acids. Germline trimming cut 5 bases from V and 7 bases from J; bases unmatched to any gene: 4. Germline CDR1 reads GTSNPN; CDR2 reads SVGIG (reference sequence). A single record per CDR3 protein comes from TCRdb applying MiXCR to the 5' RACE reads. The sample has about 19,000 distinct CDR3 sequences; about 9% are singletons. As for time point: blood at routine non-recurrence follow-up after resection. The material was PBMCs, obtained at follow-up. The chain is built from TRBV30 and TRBJ1-1, with 7 bases matching TRBD1. This clonotype was sampled from a female donor with early-stage non-small cell lung cancer. The CDR3 coding sequence is TGTGCCTGGCGGAGGGGGCTTGAAGCTTTCTTT. Translated: CAWRRGLEAFF.